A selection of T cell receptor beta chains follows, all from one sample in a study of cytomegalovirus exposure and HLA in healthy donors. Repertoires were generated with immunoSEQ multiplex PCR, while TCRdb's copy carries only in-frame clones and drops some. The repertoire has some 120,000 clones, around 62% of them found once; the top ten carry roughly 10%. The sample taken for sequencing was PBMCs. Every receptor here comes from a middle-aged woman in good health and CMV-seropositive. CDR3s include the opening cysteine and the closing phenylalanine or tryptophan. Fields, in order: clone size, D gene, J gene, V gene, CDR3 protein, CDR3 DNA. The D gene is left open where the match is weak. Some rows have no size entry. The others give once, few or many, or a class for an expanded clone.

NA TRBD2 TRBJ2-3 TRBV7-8 CASSFQSGRARDTQYF TGTGCCAGCAGCTTCCAAAGCGGGAGGGCGAGGGATACGCAGTATTTT
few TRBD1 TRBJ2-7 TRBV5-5 CASSFLGGWYEQYF TGTGCCAGCAGCTTCCTAGGGGGCTGGTACGAGCAGTACTTC
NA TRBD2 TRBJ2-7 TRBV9 CASSVEVVAGGYEQYF TGTGCCAGCAGCGTAGAAGTGGTAGCGGGAGGCTACGAGCAGTACTTC
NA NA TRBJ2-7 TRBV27 CASSLVGTLGPYEQYF TGTGCCAGCAGTTTAGTTGGCACCCTAGGTCCCTACGAGCAGTACTTC
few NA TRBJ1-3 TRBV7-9 CASSLGKAGLPGNTIYF TGTGCCAGCAGCTTAGGGAAGGCAGGGTTACCGGGAAACACCATATATTTT
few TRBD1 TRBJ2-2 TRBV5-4 CASSNRDRRGELFF TGTGCCAGCAGCAACCGGGACAGGCGGGGGGAGCTGTTTTTT
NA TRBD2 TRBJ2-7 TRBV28 CAGQTSGRVNEQYF TGTGCCGGCCAGACTAGCGGGAGGGTCAACGAGCAGTACTTC
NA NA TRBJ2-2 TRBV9 CASSVAVSTGELFF TGTGCCAGCAGCGTAGCGGTGTCCACCGGGGAGCTGTTTTTT
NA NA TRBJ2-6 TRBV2 CASSDSLSGANVLTF TGTGCCAGCAGTGACAGTCTCTCTGGGGCCAACGTCCTGACTTTC
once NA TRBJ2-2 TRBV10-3 CAISESGVLSGELFF TGTGCCATCAGTGAGTCCGGGGTTTTATCCGGGGAGCTGTTTTTT
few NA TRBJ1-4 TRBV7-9 CASSFSGGRGNEKLFF TGTGCCAGCAGCTTTTCGGGGGGCAGGGGTAATGAAAAACTGTTTTTT
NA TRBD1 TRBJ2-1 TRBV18 CASSPLVRDSQNEQFF TGTGCCAGCTCACCACTGGTTAGGGACAGTCAAAATGAGCAGTTCTTC
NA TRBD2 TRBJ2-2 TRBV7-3 CASSLTLAGGPESGELFF TGTGCCAGCAGCTTAACTCTGGCGGGAGGGCCGGAATCCGGGGAGCTGTTTTTT
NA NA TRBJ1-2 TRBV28 CASSLLVASPGGYTF TGTGCCAGCAGTTTACTGGTTGCAAGTCCCGGTGGCTACACCTTC
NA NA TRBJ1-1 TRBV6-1 CASTEGQGGDTEAFF TGTGCCAGTACCGAGGGGCAGGGAGGAGACACTGAAGCTTTCTTT
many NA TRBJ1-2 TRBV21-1 CASSKDTVGYTF TGTGCCAGCAGCAAGGACACCGTTGGCTACACCTTC
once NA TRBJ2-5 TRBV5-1 CASSLEAGYTQYF TGCGCCAGCAGCTTGGAGGCGGGATACACCCAGTACTTC
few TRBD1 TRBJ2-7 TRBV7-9 CASSRGGQGDSEYF TGTGCCAGCAGCCGCGGAGGACAGGGGGATTCGGAGTACTTC
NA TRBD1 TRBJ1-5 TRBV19 CASREDRSFGNQPQHF TGTGCCAGTAGGGAGGACAGGTCCTTTGGCAATCAGCCCCAGCATTTT
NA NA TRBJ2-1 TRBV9 CASSANPTVDNEQFF TGTGCCAGCAGCGCAAACCCGACAGTGGACAATGAGCAGTTCTTC
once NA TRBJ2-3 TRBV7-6 CASSSPKDREGDTQYF TGTGCCAGCAGCTCCCCCAAGGACAGGGAGGGAGATACGCAGTATTTT
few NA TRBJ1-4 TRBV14 CASSHLGGFAGEKLFF TGTGCCAGCAGCCACCTAGGCGGGTTCGCGGGGGAAAAACTGTTTTTT
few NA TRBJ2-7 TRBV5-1 CASSPSPSRDYEQYF TGCGCCAGCAGCCCATCCCCGAGTCGGGATTACGAGCAGTACTTC
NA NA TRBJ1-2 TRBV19 CASARQALSGYTF TGTGCCAGTGCCCGACAGGCTTTGAGCGGCTACACCTTC
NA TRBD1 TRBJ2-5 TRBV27 CASSDREGETQYF TGTGCCAGCAGTGACAGGGAAGGGGAGACCCAGTACTTC
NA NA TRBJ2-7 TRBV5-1 CASSRDSGTVNYEQYF TGCGCCAGCAGCCGGGACTCCGGGACAGTCAACTACGAGCAGTACTTC
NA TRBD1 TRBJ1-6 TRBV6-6 CASSYDQGARSPLHF TGTGCCAGCAGTTACGATCAGGGGGCGAGATCACCCCTCCACTTT
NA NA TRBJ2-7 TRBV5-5 CASSLGAEHYEQYF TGTGCCAGCAGCTTGGGGGCAGAGCACTACGAGCAGTACTTC
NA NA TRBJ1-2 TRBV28 CASSLPGTYGYTF TGTGCCAGCAGTTTGCCGGGTACATATGGCTACACCTTC
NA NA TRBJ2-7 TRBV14 CASSQNLGAEQYF TGTGCCAGCAGCCAAAATTTGGGAGCCGAGCAGTACTTC